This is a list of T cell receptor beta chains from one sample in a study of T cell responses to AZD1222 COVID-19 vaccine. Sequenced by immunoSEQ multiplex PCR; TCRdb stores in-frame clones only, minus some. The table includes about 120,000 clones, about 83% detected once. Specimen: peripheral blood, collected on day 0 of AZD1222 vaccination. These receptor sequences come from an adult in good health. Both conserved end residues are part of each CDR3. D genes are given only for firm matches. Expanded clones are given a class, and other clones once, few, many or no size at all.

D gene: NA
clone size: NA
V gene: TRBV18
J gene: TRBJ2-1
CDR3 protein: CASSPGSLVNEQFF
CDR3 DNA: TGTGCCAGCTCCCCCGGAAGTCTAGTCAATGAGCAGTTCTTC

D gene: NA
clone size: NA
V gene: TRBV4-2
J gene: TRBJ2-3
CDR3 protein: CASSQRRSDTQYF
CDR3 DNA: TGTGCCAGCAGCCAAAGGCGCTCAGATACGCAGTATTTT

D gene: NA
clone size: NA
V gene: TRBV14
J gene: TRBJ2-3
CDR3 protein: CASSQSADTQYF
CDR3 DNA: TGTGCCAGCAGCCAGTCCGCAGATACGCAGTATTTT

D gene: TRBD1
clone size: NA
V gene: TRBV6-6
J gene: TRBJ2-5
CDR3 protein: CASRRGQLQETQYF
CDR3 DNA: TGTGCCAGCAGACGGGGACAGCTCCAAGAGACCCAGTACTTC

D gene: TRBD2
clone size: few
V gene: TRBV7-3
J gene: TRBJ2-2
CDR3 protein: CASSSTSGSVTGELFF
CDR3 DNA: TGTGCCAGCAGCTCTACTAGCGGGAGTGTCACCGGGGAGCTGTTTTTT

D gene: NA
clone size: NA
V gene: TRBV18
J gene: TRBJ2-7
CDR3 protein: CASSPGGPGTYEQYF
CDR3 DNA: TGTGCCAGCTCACCGGGGGGTCCTGGGACTTACGAGCAGTACTTC

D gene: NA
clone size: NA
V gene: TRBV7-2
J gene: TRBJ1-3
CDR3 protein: CASSLARGGSGNTIYF
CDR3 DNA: TGTGCCAGCAGCTTAGCGCGGGGGGGTAGTGGAAACACCATATATTTT

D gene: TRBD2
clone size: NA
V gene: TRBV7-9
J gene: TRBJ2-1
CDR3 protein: CASSFFGTSRYNEQFF
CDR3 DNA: TGTGCCAGCAGCTTCTTTGGGACTAGCAGATACAATGAGCAGTTCTTC

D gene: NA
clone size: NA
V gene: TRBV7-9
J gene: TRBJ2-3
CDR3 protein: CASSLVGGTDTQYF
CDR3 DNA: TGTGCCAGCAGCTTAGTCGGAGGCACAGATACGCAGTATTTT

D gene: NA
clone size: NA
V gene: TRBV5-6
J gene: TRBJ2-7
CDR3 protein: CASSYGQTYEQYF
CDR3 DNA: TGTGCCAGCAGCTACGGACAGACCTACGAGCAGTACTTC

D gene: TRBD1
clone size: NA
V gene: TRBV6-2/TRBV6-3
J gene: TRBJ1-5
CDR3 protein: CASSLNRGNQPQHF
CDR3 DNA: TGTGCCAGCAGTTTGAACAGGGGGAATCAGCCCCAGCATTTT

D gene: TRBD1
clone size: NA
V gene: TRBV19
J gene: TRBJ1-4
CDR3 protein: CASSSPRDRPGEKLFF
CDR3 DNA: TGTGCCAGTAGTTCCCCCCGGGACAGGCCCGGCGAAAAACTGTTTTTT

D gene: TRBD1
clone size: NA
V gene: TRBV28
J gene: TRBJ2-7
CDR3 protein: CASRGQGNVYEQYF
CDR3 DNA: TGTGCCAGCCGTGGACAGGGTAACGTGTACGAGCAGTACTTC

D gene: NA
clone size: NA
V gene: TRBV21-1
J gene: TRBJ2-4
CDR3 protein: CASSKAQIRGRVSKNIQYF
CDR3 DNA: TGTGCCAGCAGCAAAGCGCAGATCAGGGGGCGGGTCTCCAAAAACATTCAGTACTTC

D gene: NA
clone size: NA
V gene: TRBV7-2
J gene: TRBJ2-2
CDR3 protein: CASSLRAGDVAGELFF
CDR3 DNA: TGTGCCAGCAGCTTACGGGCAGGGGATGTGGCCGGGGAGCTGTTTTTT

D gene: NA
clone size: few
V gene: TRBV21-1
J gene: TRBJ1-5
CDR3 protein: CASSKHHRGNQPQHF
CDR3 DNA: TGTGCCAGCAGCAAACATCACAGGGGGAATCAGCCCCAGCATTTT

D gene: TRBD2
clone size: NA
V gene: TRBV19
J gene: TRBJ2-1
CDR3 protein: CASSPWTSGKGEQFF
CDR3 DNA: TGTGCCAGTAGTCCCTGGACTAGCGGGAAAGGTGAGCAGTTCTTC

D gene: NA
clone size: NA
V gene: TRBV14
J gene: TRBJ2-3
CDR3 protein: CASSQVGSGHSDTQYF
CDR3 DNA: TGTGCCAGCAGCCAAGTTGGATCGGGACACTCAGATACGCAGTATTTT

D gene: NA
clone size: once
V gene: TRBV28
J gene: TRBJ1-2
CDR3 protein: CASSLPGVGYTF
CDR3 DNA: TGTGCCAGCAGTTTACCAGGGGTGGGCTACACCTTC

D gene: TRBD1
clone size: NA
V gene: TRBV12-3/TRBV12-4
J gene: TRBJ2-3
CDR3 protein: CASKQGAADTQYF
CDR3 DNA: TGTGCCAGCAAACAGGGGGCTGCAGATACGCAGTATTTT

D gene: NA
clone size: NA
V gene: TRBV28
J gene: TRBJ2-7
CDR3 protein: CASSSLGPYEQYF
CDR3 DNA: TGTGCCAGCAGCTCCCTGGGGCCCTACGAGCAGTACTTC

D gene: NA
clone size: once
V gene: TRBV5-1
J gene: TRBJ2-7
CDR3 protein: CASSPSNSVTYEQYF
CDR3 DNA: TGCGCCAGCAGCCCTTCGAATAGCGTAACCTACGAGCAGTACTTC

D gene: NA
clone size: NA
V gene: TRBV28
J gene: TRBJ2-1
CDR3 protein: CASSLGGEGSYNEQFF
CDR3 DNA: TGTGCCAGCAGTTTAGGCGGGGAAGGGTCCTACAATGAGCAGTTCTTC

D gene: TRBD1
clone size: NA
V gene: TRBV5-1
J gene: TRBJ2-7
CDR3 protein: CASSLDQQGVNYEQYF
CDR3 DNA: TGCGCCAGCAGCTTGGATCAGCAGGGGGTAAACTACGAGCAGTACTTC

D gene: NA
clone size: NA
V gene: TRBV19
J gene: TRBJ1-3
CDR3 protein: CASSIGIGTSGNTIYF
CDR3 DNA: TGTGCCAGTAGTATCGGGATAGGGACCTCTGGAAACACCATATATTTT

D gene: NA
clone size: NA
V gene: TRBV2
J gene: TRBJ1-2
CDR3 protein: CASSGDSFLPYGYTF
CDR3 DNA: TGTGCCAGCAGTGGGGACTCTTTTCTTCCCTATGGCTACACCTTC

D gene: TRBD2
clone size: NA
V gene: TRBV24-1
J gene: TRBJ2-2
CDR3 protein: CATSGLAGGLNTGELFF
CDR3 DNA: TGTGCCACGTCGGGACTAGCGGGAGGGTTGAACACCGGGGAGCTGTTTTTT

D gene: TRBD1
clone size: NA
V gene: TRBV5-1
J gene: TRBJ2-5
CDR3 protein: CASSLGTGSSAETQYF
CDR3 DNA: TGCGCCAGCAGCTTGGGGACAGGCTCTAGTGCAGAGACCCAGTACTTC

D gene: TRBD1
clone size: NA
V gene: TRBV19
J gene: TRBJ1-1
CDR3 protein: CASTPPGGRGTEAFF
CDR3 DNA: TGTGCCAGTACCCCCCCAGGGGGCCGTGGCACTGAAGCTTTCTTT

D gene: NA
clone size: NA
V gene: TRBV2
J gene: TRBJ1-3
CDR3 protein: CASLQSSGNTIYF
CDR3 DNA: TGTGCCAGCTTACAGAGCTCTGGAAACACCATATATTTT

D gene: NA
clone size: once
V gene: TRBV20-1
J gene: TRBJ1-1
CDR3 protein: CSARTTDAFF
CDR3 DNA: TGCAGTGCTAGAACGACAGATGCTTTCTTT